This paragraph reports one T cell receptor beta chain. What it binds is not known. The data were taken from a study of liver allograft versus peripheral blood T cells. The wider study: A comparison was made between T cell receptor repertoires in transplanted livers and those in recipients' peripheral blood. Overall study results and limits: Intragraft T cell receptor repertoires of liver allografts were reportedly distinct from those in peripheral blood.

V was clipped by 0 bases and J by 4 bases, with 12 bases between them. Germline loops: CDR1 SNHLY, CDR2 FYNNEI. CDR3 length: 15 amino acids. TCRdb analysed the reads with MiXCR anew, one entry per CDR3 protein. The repertoire has about 13,000 distinct CDR3 sequences, 18% of them found once; the top ten carry 2% to 2.5%. J is TRBJ1-2 and V is TRBV2; D is ambiguous. The TCR comes from a human patient who had a liver transplant. Some T cells may be graft donor cells. The CDR3 is CASSEARESAYGYTF. CDR3 bases: TGTGCCAGCAGTGAAGCGCGGGAAAGTGCCTATGGCTACACCTTC.